This T cell receptor (beta chain) was retrieved from a study of graft-versus-host responses after intestinal transplantation (dated by TCRdb to 2020 to 2023). Turning to the overall study: Multivisceral, liver-intestinal, or isolated intestinal transplants were received by the recipients. Rather than going through the commercial service, samples from a few later patients were sequenced in-house on an Illumina MiSeq and processed with MiXCR. The cohort enrolled 24 intestinal transplant recipients, one of whom was a retransplant, and a few patients without pretransplant specimens were excluded. To identify alloreactive clones, pre-transplant mixed lymphocyte reaction products were sequenced and then compared with unstimulated pre-transplant donor and recipient T cells. All recipients received anti-thymocyte globulin induction followed by maintenance tacrolimus and steroids for roughly 3 years. After intestinal transplantation, graft-versus-host and host-versus-graft alloreactive T cell clones were followed in the graft, circulation and bone marrow using bulk TCR-beta CDR3 sequencing. Donor T cell macrochimerism was defined as a peak of at least 4% donor T cells among recipient peripheral blood mononuclear cells. General findings and caveats noted by the study authors: Early after transplant, peak levels of circulating GvH clones were found to be associated with declines in HvG clones. High GvH to HvG T cell clonal ratios were observed in the allografts of patients with donor T cell macrochimerism. The conclusions were limited by the relatively low number and heterogeneity of the intestinal transplant patients. GvH clones turned up in recipient bone marrow, with some appearing earlier in ileal mucosa or blood, a pattern consistent with an intestinal mucosal origin.

What this sample's time point label stands for: cells obtained before transplantation from donor or recipient. CD3+CD4+ and CD3+CD8+ populations were FACS-sorted from unstimulated pre-transplant donor and recipient cells taken from spleen or lymph nodes. Libraries were constructed by the immunoSEQ multiplex PCR assay. For most patients, genomic DNA was isolated with the Qiagen DNeasy Blood and Tissue Kit and shipped frozen to Adaptive Biotechnologies for TCR sequencing. High-throughput TCR-beta CDR3 sequencing of genomic DNA from most patients was performed by Adaptive Biotechnologies. Turning to the authors' computational methods: TCR sequencing data for approximately 19 patients were retrieved from Adaptive's ImmunoSEQ software; a few other patients were processed with MiXCR and VDJtools. CD4 versus CD8 sorting errors were corrected by removing sequences found in both subsets at a frequency ratio below 5:1. CDR3 nucleotide sequences shared by donor and recipient were removed because the origin of these sequences could not be assigned. To count as alloreactive, a clone needed at least 2-fold expansion over unstimulated cells and a minimum CFSE-low frequency of 0.002% (template counts) or 0.001% (read counts). A clone was considered mappable if detected in the sequenced pre-transplant spleen, lymph node, or MLR CFSE-low populations of the donor or recipient. Cumulative frequency of alloreactive clones was calculated as a percentage of all sequences weighted by copy number. Entries here come from immuneACCESS through TCRdb and include only in-frame sequences with V and J called. Some clones fail to appear in such tables; in the studies checked, an unresolved V gene covers under half of the shortfall, and the cause of the remainder is unknown. V and J calls and clone size follow that table, whereas D and trimming were derived from the DNA. The sample table contains about 120,000 clones; only one count was recorded for approximately 95% of them. The ten largest clonotypes hold more than 2.5% of the sample.

After removal of 3 bases from V and 7 bases from J, the junction retains 8 bases not matched to a gene. CDR1 MDHEN and CDR2 SYDVKM were looked up in the germline V gene. The CDR3 numbers 15 residues from cysteine through phenylalanine. Only the CDR3 portion is preserved as DNA: 45 bases, with reading frame beginning at the first base. This clone has a single count. Its antigen remains unidentified. Nothing much larger sits one base from this clone, and base qualities are not available. This specimen was unstimulated CD8+ T cells sorted from spleen or lymph node cells, taken before intestinal transplant. This TCR derives from a human donor who received an intestinal transplant. This receptor chain uses TRBV28 and TRBJ1-5, with 8 bases matching TRBD1. The nucleotide sequence is given as TGTGCCAGCAGTTTCCCAGGGGGCGCGAGACAGCCCCAGCATTTT. Translation gives CASSFPGGARQPQHF.